These 5 T cell receptor beta chains share one sample of origin, sequenced in a study of human T cells and chemical hapten exposure. Time point noted: patch test 2, 6 weeks after DPC sensitization. The treatment denotes: therapeutic diphenylcyclopropenone sensitization with weekly scalp DPC. In TCRdb, the RACE reads were re-called with MiXCR into one record per CDR3 protein. The table includes around 67,000 distinct CDR3 sequences, 8.5% detected once. This specimen was whole blood, taken in connection with sensitization to the hapten diphenylcyclopropenone (DPC). The receptors come from a woman aged 45-65 years with alopecia areata. Some clones in this sample may be carry-over from other donors' samples.

The CDR3 DNA follows: TGCAGGAGCGGGACAGGGGGTCAGCCCCAGCATTTT. Its translation: CRSGTGGQPQHF. The rearrangement joins TRBV29-1 to TRBJ1-5, with 11 bases that match TRBD1. The germline CDR1 and CDR2 sequences are SQVTM and ANQGSEA. The CDR3 covers 12 residues.

This clonotype showed up many times. This chain connects TRBV27 to TRBJ1-1, with 7 bases fitting TRBD1. V shed 8 bases and J 2 bases; nucleotides not matched to a gene: 2. This CDR3 is 12 amino acids long. CDR1 is MNHEY, CDR2 SMNVEV, per germline (reference sequence). This chain's CDR3 is CASGDSNTEAFF. The CDR3 DNA is TGTGCCAGCGGGGACAGCAACACTGAAGCTTTCTTT.

The chain combines TRBV6-5 with TRBJ2-7; tentative D call: TRBD1 (6 bases). The CDR3 totals 15 residues. Germline V gene data show CDR1 as MNHEY and CDR2 as SVGAGI. V lost 6 bases and J lost 2, with 17 bases in between. CDR3 DNA: TGTGCCAGCAGGGAACTCGAGGGGGTCGCCTACGAGCAGTACTTC. Protein sequence: CASRELEGVAYEQYF.

In this sample, this clonotype turned up a few times. This chain links TRBV5-1 with TRBJ1-5; D is unclear. The CDR3 spans 13 residues. V was clipped by 1 base and J by 7 bases, with 9 bases between them. Germline V gene data show CDR1 as SGHRS and CDR2 as YFSETQ. The CDR3 bases are TGCGCCAGCAGCTTGTTAGTAGGGCAGCCCCAGCATTTT. Protein: CASSLLVGQPQHF.

The chain combines TRBV20-1 with TRBJ2-3; D not certain. Trimming took 4 bases from V and 3 from J, leaving 11 bases between them. Per the germline V gene, CDR1 is DFQATT and CDR2 is SNEGSKA (reference sequence). This CDR3 contains 13 residues. CDR3 in amino acids: CSAMDDLTDTQYF. In nucleotides, the CDR3 is TGCAGTGCTATGGATGACCTAACAGATACGCAGTATTTT.